Reported below is one T cell receptor beta chain. The sample originates from a study of OX40 agonist ivuxolimab in advanced cancers. About the research overall: Patients receiving dose escalation had hepatocellular carcinoma, melanoma, renal cell or head and neck cancer.

This CDR3 comprises 14 residues. V lost 5 bases to trimming and J lost 1 base; unmatched junction nucleotides: 4. Germline CDR1 reads SGHTA; CDR2 reads FQGNSA. Only in-frame clones appear in the TCRdb table, and some are missing; sequencing was by immunoSEQ multiplex PCR. This sample has about 8,900 clones, with 89% found just once. The sample consisted of CD4+ or CD8+ T cells sorted from blood, taken in a trial of the OX40 agonist ivuxolimab. The receptor was isolated from an adult with an advanced solid tumor such as melanoma, head and neck, liver or kidney cancer. The chain employs TRBV7-2 and TRBJ1-1; 7 nucleotides align to TRBD1. CDR3 protein: CASSPGTANTEAFF. The DNA for the CDR3 is TGTGCCAGCAGCCCCGGGACAGCGAACACTGAAGCTTTCTTT.